The next 22 T cell receptor beta chains were all read from a single sample in a study of STAT5B mutations in CD4+ large granular lymphocyte leukemia. Data came from immunoSEQ multiplex PCR; TCRdb stores just in-frame clones and leaves some out. There are 20,000 to 25,000 clones in the sample; over 70% occur only once, and about 4% lies in the top ten. The sequenced sample consisted of CD4+ T cells from blood buffy coats. These receptors all stem from a human donor in good health.

The V gene is TRBV6-6, the J gene TRBJ2-7, with a tentative D call TRBD2 (5 bases). The germline gives CDR1 MNHNY, CDR2 SVGAGI (reference sequence). Trimming stripped 2 bases from V and 1 base from J, with 9 bases between. CDR3 length: 14 residues. Here the CDR3 reads CASSYRGRSYEQYF. The CDR3 bases are TGTGCCAGCAGTTACCGGGGTCGTTCCTACGAGCAGTACTTC.

The V and J genes are TRBV30 and TRBJ1-4; the D gene is possibly TRBD1 (5 bases). The CDR3 contains 13 residues. V lost 3 bases and J 5 bases, leaving 10 bases between the germline ends. The germline CDR1 and CDR2 sequences are GTSNPN and SVGIG (reference sequence). CDR3 amino acids: CAWSRASNEKLFF. The CDR3 DNA is TGTGCCTGGAGCAGGGCTTCAAATGAAAAACTGTTTTTT. The variable domain in full, with the rest retrieved from reference TRBV30 and TRBJ1-4, is SQTIHQWPATLVQPVGSPLSLECTVEGTSNPNLYWYRQAAGRGLQLLFYSVGIGQISSEVPQNLSASRPQDRQFILSSKKLLLSDSGFYLCAWSRASNEKLFFGSGTQLSVL.

The genes are TRBV7-9 and TRBJ2-1; D is uncertain. The V end was cut by 5 bases, the J end by 0 bases, with 11 bases between. CDR1 and CDR2 from the germline V gene are SEHNR and FQNEAQ (reference sequence). The CDR3 is 15 amino acids. In DNA form, the CDR3 reads TGTGCCAGCAGCCCCCCCGGGCCCTCCTACAATGAGCAGTTCTTC. This encodes CASSPPGPSYNEQFF.

The chain couples TRBV28 to TRBJ2-7; 9 bases fit TRBD2. The trim removed 7 bases at V and 5 bases at J, leaving 9 bases unmatched. The CDR3 sequence is 14 residues long. CDR1 is MDHEN, CDR2 SYDVKM, per germline. CDR3 sequence (DNA): TGTGCCAGCATTCAATTAGCGGGAGCCGACGAGCAGTACTTC. Its protein product is CASIQLAGADEQYF. Full variable domain (rest looked up from reference TRBV28 and TRBJ2-7): DVKVTQSSRYLVKRTGEKVFLECVQDMDHENMFWYRQDPGLGLRLIYFSYDVKMKEKGDIPEGYSVSREKKERFSLILESASTNQTSMYLCASIQLAGADEQYFGPGTRLTVT.

The chain uses TRBV7-9 and TRBJ1-1; the match to TRBD1 covers 7 bases. The CDR3 loop spans 12 amino acids. V gave up 5 bases and J gave up 14 bases; unmatched junction bases: 11. Germline V gives CDR1 SEHNR, CDR2 FQNEAQ (reference sequence). CDR3 in DNA: TGTGCCAGCAGCCTTACAGGGGACTCTATCTTCTTT. It is translated as CASSLTGDSIFF.

This chain connects TRBV6-5 to TRBJ2-7, with D perhaps TRBD1 or TRBD2 (5 bases each). V shed 2 bases and J shed 0 bases, with 8 bases lying between them. This CDR3 has 14 residues. Germline V gene sequence: CDR1 MNHEY, CDR2 SVGAGI. CDR3 nucleotide sequence: TGTGCCAGCAGTTACCGGGGCCACTCCTACGAGCAGTACTTC. This gives the protein CASSYRGHSYEQYF.

The rearrangement links TRBV9 to TRBJ1-2, with TRBD1 matching over 9 bases. The V gene end was trimmed by 4 bases and the J gene end by 2 bases; junction bases not matched to a gene: 3. This CDR3 has 14 amino acids. CDR1 is SGDLS and CDR2 is YYNGEE in the germline V gene. The chain's CDR3 is CASSKGQGNYGYTF. CDR3 DNA sequence: TGTGCCAGCAGCAAAGGACAGGGGAACTATGGCTACACCTTC.

The genes are TRBV11-2 and TRBJ2-3; D may be TRBD2 (5 bases). V lost 0 bases and J lost 5, with 12 bases in between. CDR3 length: 15 amino acids. Per germline, CDR1 SGHAT and CDR2 FQNNGV. CDR3 residues: CASSLDGTRGDTQYF. The CDR3 DNA reads as TGTGCCAGCAGCTTAGATGGAACTAGAGGAGATACGCAGTATTTT.

The rearrangement uses TRBV9 and TRBJ2-2; no firm D call. The length of the CDR3 is 14 residues. V shed 0 bases and J shed 5 bases, with 8 bases lying between them. The germline CDR1 and CDR2 sequences are SGDLS and YYNGEE. The CDR3 nucleotides are TGTGCCAGCAGCGTAGTTGGATCGACCGGGGAGCTGTTTTTT. Translating it yields CASSVVGSTGELFF.

The table lists this clone with a count of one. This chain uses TRBV10-3 with TRBJ2-3, with a weak D call TRBD2 (6 bases). Germline-derived CDR1 and CDR2 are ENHRY and SYGVKD. CDR3 length equals 13 residues. Trimming cost V 9 bases and J 4 bases, with 14 bases left between them. CDR3 protein: CAIQGPSADTQYF. The DNA of the CDR3 is TGTGCCATACAAGGCCCTAGCGCAGATACGCAGTATTTT.

CDR3 region: CASSYLLGSSYNEQFF. As DNA, the CDR3 is TGTGCCAGCAGTTACTTATTGGGATCTTCCTACAATGAGCAGTTCTTC. V usage is TRBV6-5 and J usage is TRBJ2-1, with unresolved D. Germline values: CDR1 MNHEY, CDR2 SVGAGI. The CDR3 loop spans 16 amino acids. V was shortened by 1 base and J by 1 base, with 11 bases between the two germline ends.

The chain has TRBV5-6 and TRBJ2-7; D could derive from TRBD1 or TRBD2 (5 bases each). Looked up from germline, CDR1 is SGHDT and CDR2 is YYEEEE. The CDR3 spans 14 residues. Between the trimmed V and J ends, which lost 2 bases and 5 bases, there was a span of 14 bases. In DNA form, the CDR3 reads TGTGCCAGCAGCTTCCTAAGAGGGGTGGACGAGCAGTACTTC. This translates into CASSFLRGVDEQYF.

The rearrangement uses TRBV5-6 and TRBJ2-3, with D possibly being TRBD1 (6 bases). V lost 6 bases and J 4 bases, leaving 24 bases between the germline ends. The CDR3 consists of 17 residues. Germline V gives CDR1 SGHDT, CDR2 YYEEEE. CDR3 sequence: CASTSQGFGTGADTQYF. Here the CDR3 DNA reads TGTGCCAGCACGTCACAGGGATTTGGCACCGGGGCAGATACGCAGTATTTT.

The chain employs TRBV6-6 and TRBJ1-6; D may be TRBD1 (6 bases). Trimming cost V 5 bases and J 10 bases, with 9 bases left between them. The CDR3 runs 12 residues. Germline V gene lookup returns CDR1 MNHNY and CDR2 SVGAGI (reference sequence). The CDR3 nucleotides are TGTGCCAGCAGTCACAGGGACTCACCCCTCCACTTT. It codes for CASSHRDSPLHF.

This sequence joins TRBV13 and TRBJ1-4, with 8 bases fitting TRBD1. Germline V lookup: CDR1 PRHDT, CDR2 FYEKMQ (reference sequence). The V gene end was trimmed by 5 bases and the J gene end by 6 bases; junction bases not matched to a gene: 11. The CDR3 has 16 amino acids. CDR3 DNA sequence: TGTGCCAGCAGCCAACGGGGGCAGGGGGCATATGAAAAACTGTTTTTT. Its translation: CASSQRGQGAYEKLFF.

This chain connects TRBV15 to TRBJ2-3; 9 positions match TRBD1. This CDR3 is built from 16 residues. Trimming at V came to 6 bases and at J to 4 bases, leaving 11 bases not matched to a gene. Looked up from germline, CDR1 is LNHNV and CDR2 is YYDKDF (reference sequence). CDR3: CATRSTGTGMADTQYF. CDR3 bases: TGTGCCACCAGGTCGACCGGGACAGGGATGGCAGATACGCAGTATTTT.

This clone was seen only a few times. V is TRBV7-9 and J is TRBJ2-1, with D tentatively TRBD1 (5 bases). This CDR3 has 19 residues. Trimming removed 0 bases from V and 4 bases from J, with 22 bases in between. Germline-derived CDR1 and CDR2 are SEHNR and FQNEAQ (reference sequence). The CDR3 nucleotides are TGTGCCAGCAGCTTAGCTCTGGACAAGACATCAAAGCCGTACAATGAGCAGTTCTTC. Translation: CASSLALDKTSKPYNEQFF.

The chain uses TRBV7-9 and TRBJ1-3; TRBD1 is a possible D gene (6 bases). The CDR3 loop spans 14 amino acids. V gave up 5 bases and J gave up 4 bases, with 12 bases separating them. Germline CDR1 is SEHNR and CDR2 is FQNEAQ (reference sequence). CDR3 nucleotide sequence: TGTGCCAGCAGCCAGCAGGGGAGGGGAAACACCATATATTTT. Its translation is CASSQQGRGNTIYF.

The chain is built from TRBV11-1 and TRBJ2-6, with D possibly TRBD1 on 5 matching bases. V dropped 5 bases and J dropped 6 bases, with 14 bases sitting between them. The CDR3 extends over 15 amino acids. Per germline, CDR1 SGHAT and CDR2 FQDESV (reference sequence). The CDR3 bases are TGTGCCAGCAGCGCCAGGGTGGCTAAGGCCAACGTCCTGACTTTC. Translation: CASSARVAKANVLTF.

The chain is built from TRBV5-1 and TRBJ1-3; no definite D call. CDR1 SGHRS and CDR2 YFSETQ come from the germline V gene. V lost 2 bases and J lost 4, with 10 bases in between. CDR3 length equals 14 residues. The CDR3, as DNA: TGCGCCAGCAGCTTAGGCGGTGGGGGAAACACCATATATTTT. Protein product: CASSLGGGGNTIYF.

V and J are TRBV27 and TRBJ2-7; possible D gene TRBD1, 6 bases. CDR3 length: 15 residues. The germline CDR1 and CDR2 sequences are MNHEY and SMNVEV (reference sequence). V dropped 5 bases and J dropped 2 bases, with 16 bases sitting between them. This chain's CDR3 is CASSPHRDNTYEQYF. The CDR3 nucleotides are TGTGCCAGCAGTCCGCACCGGGACAATACCTACGAGCAGTACTTC.

V gene TRBV2 combines with J gene TRBJ2-7; D remains unclear. Germline values: CDR1 SNHLY, CDR2 FYNNEI. Trimming removed 3 bases at V and 0 bases at J, with 9 bases between. The CDR3 totals 14 residues. The CDR3 DNA reads as TGTGCCAGCAGTGAGAGACCGTACTCCTACGAGCAGTACTTC. It specifies CASSERPYSYEQYF.